This is a list of T cell receptor beta chains from one sample in a study of beta chain features in type 1 diabetes. Sequencing used immunoSEQ multiplex PCR; TCRdb keeps in-frame clones, though not all of them. The sample contains about 240,000 clones, about 15% of which appear only once. The sequenced sample was naive CD4+ T cells from blood. Source of these receptors: a man aged 25 to 40 with type 1 diabetes. Each CDR3 is given with its conserved first and last residue. The order of the fields is V gene, J gene, CDR3 length, clone size, D gene, CDR3 DNA, CDR3 protein. D genes are given only for firm matches. Some rows mark clone size as missing; the rest say once, few, many or name a class of expanded clone.

v_gene: TRBV29-1; j_gene: TRBJ2-5; len: 12; abundance: few; d_gene: NA; CDR3nt: TGCAGCGTTGTGAGCGGCCAAGAGACCCAGTACTTC; CDR3aa: CSVVSGQETQYF
v_gene: TRBV18; j_gene: TRBJ1-1; len: 17; abundance: NA; d_gene: NA; CDR3nt: TGTGCCAGCTCACCACTTTCTCGGGCAGGACAGAACACTGAAGCTTTCTTT; CDR3aa: CASSPLSRAGQNTEAFF
v_gene: TRBV6-5; j_gene: TRBJ1-2; len: 13; abundance: NA; d_gene: NA; CDR3nt: TGTGCCAGCAGTCAAACCCGGGTGGTAGGCTACACCTTC; CDR3aa: CASSQTRVVGYTF
v_gene: TRBV30; j_gene: TRBJ2-2; len: 15; abundance: few; d_gene: TRBD1; CDR3nt: TGTGCCTGGACCCCGACAGGGGGAATGGCCGGGGAGCTGTTTTTT; CDR3aa: CAWTPTGGMAGELFF
v_gene: TRBV19; j_gene: TRBJ2-7; len: 16; abundance: few; d_gene: NA; CDR3nt: TGTGCCAGTAGTATAGATAATCAGGGGCCGACCTACGAGCAGTACTTC; CDR3aa: CASSIDNQGPTYEQYF
v_gene: TRBV11-2; j_gene: TRBJ2-5; len: 13; abundance: NA; d_gene: NA; CDR3nt: TGTGCCAGCAGCTTCGGGGATACGGAGACCCAGTACTTC; CDR3aa: CASSFGDTETQYF
v_gene: TRBV11-3; j_gene: TRBJ2-5; len: 12; abundance: NA; d_gene: NA; CDR3nt: TGTGCCAGCAGACTCAATCAGGGGACCCAGTACTTC; CDR3aa: CASRLNQGTQYF
v_gene: TRBV27; j_gene: TRBJ2-5; len: 13; abundance: NA; d_gene: TRBD1; CDR3nt: TGTGCCAGCAGAGGGACAGGGCGGGAGACCCAGTACTTC; CDR3aa: CASRGTGRETQYF
v_gene: TRBV5-1; j_gene: TRBJ2-2; len: 15; abundance: few; d_gene: NA; CDR3nt: TGCGCCAGCAGCTTGAGTACAGGGAGCACCGGGGAGCTGTTTTTT; CDR3aa: CASSLSTGSTGELFF
v_gene: TRBV27; j_gene: TRBJ1-5; len: 15; abundance: NA; d_gene: NA; CDR3nt: TGTGCCAGCAGCCCTGGGAGCCTCTGGACTCAGCCCCAGCATTTT; CDR3aa: CASSPGSLWTQPQHF
v_gene: TRBV5-6; j_gene: TRBJ2-1; len: 12; abundance: NA; d_gene: NA; CDR3nt: TGTGCCAGCACCCCCCGGGTGGGTGAGCAGTTCTTC; CDR3aa: CASTPRVGEQFF
v_gene: TRBV4-1; j_gene: TRBJ2-5; len: 16; abundance: few; d_gene: TRBD2; CDR3nt: TGCGCCAGCAGCCGAGAACCTAGCGGGGGGGAAGAGACCCAGTACTTC; CDR3aa: CASSREPSGGEETQYF
v_gene: TRBV29-1; j_gene: TRBJ1-2; len: 12; abundance: few; d_gene: NA; CDR3nt: TGCAGCGTTGGCTCTACTAACTATGGCTACACCTTC; CDR3aa: CSVGSTNYGYTF
v_gene: TRBV2; j_gene: TRBJ2-5; len: 16; abundance: few; d_gene: TRBD2; CDR3nt: TGTGCCAGCAGTGAAATCCCTAGCGGGGGGCAAGAGACCCAGTACTTC; CDR3aa: CASSEIPSGGQETQYF
v_gene: TRBV30; j_gene: TRBJ2-7; len: 14; abundance: few; d_gene: TRBD1; CDR3nt: TGTGCCTGGAGTGTCATAGGACAGGCCTACGAGCAGTACTTC; CDR3aa: CAWSVIGQAYEQYF
v_gene: TRBV6-1; j_gene: TRBJ1-1; len: 10; abundance: few; d_gene: NA; CDR3nt: TGTGCCAGCAGTAGGAGGGAAGCTTTCTTT; CDR3aa: CASSRREAFF
v_gene: TRBV11-3; j_gene: TRBJ2-5; len: 13; abundance: NA; d_gene: NA; CDR3nt: TGTGCCAGCAGTAGGAGTCTGACAGAGACCCAGTACTTC; CDR3aa: CASSRSLTETQYF
v_gene: TRBV25-1; j_gene: TRBJ1-4; len: 14; abundance: few; d_gene: NA; CDR3nt: TGTGCCAGCAGGAGGGGGTCAACTAATGAAAAACTGTTTTTT; CDR3aa: CASRRGSTNEKLFF
v_gene: TRBV7-9; j_gene: TRBJ2-3; len: 15; abundance: few; d_gene: NA; CDR3nt: TGTGCCAGCAGCTTATTTAGCGACCCCACAGATACGCAGTATTTT; CDR3aa: CASSLFSDPTDTQYF
v_gene: TRBV7-8; j_gene: TRBJ2-5; len: 12; abundance: NA; d_gene: TRBD2; CDR3nt: TGTGCCACGGGGGGGCCCCAAGAGACCCAGTACTTC; CDR3aa: CATGGPQETQYF
v_gene: TRBV7-9; j_gene: TRBJ2-1; len: 15; abundance: few; d_gene: TRBD2; CDR3nt: TGTGCCAGCAGCTTAGCCCACGCTAGCGGTAATGAGCAGTTCTTC; CDR3aa: CASSLAHASGNEQFF
v_gene: TRBV27; j_gene: TRBJ2-2; len: 13; abundance: NA; d_gene: NA; CDR3nt: TGTGCCAGCAGTTTTCAGGGAAACGGGGAGCTGTTTTTT; CDR3aa: CASSFQGNGELFF
v_gene: TRBV29-1; j_gene: TRBJ1-2; len: 12; abundance: NA; d_gene: NA; CDR3nt: TGCAGCGTTGAAGGGACAGTGGGTGGCTACACCTTC; CDR3aa: CSVEGTVGGYTF
v_gene: TRBV6-6; j_gene: TRBJ1-6; len: 13; abundance: few; d_gene: NA; CDR3nt: TGTGCCAGCAGTTCGCGACAGCATTCACCCCTCCACTTT; CDR3aa: CASSSRQHSPLHF
v_gene: TRBV19; j_gene: TRBJ1-2; len: 15; abundance: NA; d_gene: NA; CDR3nt: TGTGCCAGTACTCAGAGGGAACAGGGCAACTATGGCTACACCTTC; CDR3aa: CASTQREQGNYGYTF
v_gene: TRBV10-3; j_gene: TRBJ2-7; len: 16; abundance: NA; d_gene: TRBD1; CDR3nt: TGTGCCATCAGTGAAGGGGGACAGGGGGCTTCCTACGAGCAGTACTTC; CDR3aa: CAISEGGQGASYEQYF
v_gene: TRBV6-5; j_gene: TRBJ1-5; len: 13; abundance: NA; d_gene: NA; CDR3nt: TGTGCCAGCAGCCGGGACATCAATCAGCCCCAGCATTTT; CDR3aa: CASSRDINQPQHF
v_gene: TRBV7-2; j_gene: TRBJ2-1; len: 16; abundance: NA; d_gene: TRBD2; CDR3nt: TGTGCCAGCAGCTTAGCGGTGACTAGCGGGACCAATGAGCAGTTCTTC; CDR3aa: CASSLAVTSGTNEQFF
v_gene: TRBV11-2; j_gene: TRBJ2-3; len: 15; abundance: NA; d_gene: TRBD2; CDR3nt: TGTGCCAGCAGCCCGACTAGCGGGAGCCCAGATACGCAGTATTTT; CDR3aa: CASSPTSGSPDTQYF
v_gene: TRBV7-9; j_gene: TRBJ2-3; len: 16; abundance: NA; d_gene: TRBD1; CDR3nt: TGTGCCAGCAGCCGAAGCACAGGGGGCAACACAGATACGCAGTATTTT; CDR3aa: CASSRSTGGNTDTQYF
v_gene: TRBV5-1; j_gene: TRBJ1-5; len: 15; abundance: few; d_gene: TRBD1; CDR3nt: TGCGCCAGCAGCCTGGCCGGACAGGGCGATCAGCCCCAGCATTTT; CDR3aa: CASSLAGQGDQPQHF
v_gene: TRBV4-1; j_gene: TRBJ2-2; len: 15; abundance: NA; d_gene: TRBD1; CDR3nt: TGCGCCAGCAGCCAAGGGGACAGGGGGGGCGGGGAGCTGTTTTTT; CDR3aa: CASSQGDRGGGELFF
v_gene: TRBV18; j_gene: TRBJ1-1; len: 15; abundance: NA; d_gene: NA; CDR3nt: TGTGCCAGCTCACGCCAGGAGGTGGTTGGCACTGAAGCTTTCTTT; CDR3aa: CASSRQEVVGTEAFF
v_gene: TRBV9; j_gene: TRBJ2-3; len: 16; abundance: few; d_gene: TRBD2; CDR3nt: TGTGCCAGCAGCATTCGACTAGCGGGAGGGCTGGATACGCAGTATTTT; CDR3aa: CASSIRLAGGLDTQYF